This TCR beta chain came from a study of long-term antiretroviral therapy in people with HIV. Study-wide points: Increased diversity was seen after ART, yet it remained lower than in transplant donor controls. Repertoires looked antigen-experienced, with only a slight naive shift after ART.

Details on this clone: Its specificity is unknown.

At survey level, the immunoSEQ assay was run in its v3.0 version. The assay was immunoSEQ multiplex PCR, and TCRdb's table has in-frame clones only and misses some. In the table there are around 21,000 clones, 90% of which are singletons. Between the trimmed V and J ends, which lost 5 bases and 4 bases, there was a span of 17 bases. Germline CDR1 is LNHDA and CDR2 is SQIVND (reference sequence). The CDR3 covers 15 residues. This sequence was found in a woman in her 30s with HIV. The rearrangement joins TRBV19 to TRBJ1-1, with D possibly being TRBD1 (5 bases). This sample comprised unsorted PBMCs, obtained 4.4 years before starting antiretroviral therapy. The CDR3 protein is CASSPGPGRSTEAFF. CDR3 in DNA: TGTGCCAGTAGTCCGGGACCCGGGAGGTCCACTGAAGCTTTCTTT.